The rows below give T cell receptor beta chains drawn from one sample of a study of T-cell memory formation after mild COVID-19. TCRdb called the 5' RACE reads again in MiXCR, with one record for every CDR3 protein. The table records roughly 450,000 distinct CDR3 sequences, roughly 18% of them present only once. The source material was PBMCs or a T cell subset sorted from them (not recorded which). The receptors were sampled from an adult woman who had mild COVID-19 (a few samples of this study predate the infection). Cell type and time point are not known. CDR3s include the opening cysteine and the closing phenylalanine or tryptophan. The D gene is left open where the match is weak. Size is stated for part of the rows, as once, few or many counts, or as a class when the clone is expanded.

D: NA; size: NA; J: TRBJ2-7; V: TRBV18; CDR3: CASSHGPDYEQYF; DNA: TGTGCCAGCTCACACGGGCCTGACTACGAGCAGTACTTC
D: NA; size: few; J: TRBJ1-1; V: TRBV5-1; CDR3: CASSRQARVTNTEAFF; DNA: TGCGCCAGCAGCAGACAGGCTCGTGTTACGAACACTGAAGCTTTCTTT
D: TRBD2; size: NA; J: TRBJ2-3; V: TRBV12-3/TRBV12-4; CDR3: CASSFSASGSTDTQYF; DNA: TGTGCCAGCAGTTTTTCGGCTAGCGGGAGTACAGATACGCAGTATTTT
D: TRBD2; size: many; J: TRBJ2-1; V: TRBV11-2; CDR3: CASSPGLAGGQYLNEQFF; DNA: TGTGCCAGCAGCCCGGGACTAGCGGGGGGGCAGTATCTTAATGAGCAGTTCTTC
D: NA; size: NA; J: TRBJ2-1; V: TRBV4-1; CDR3: CASRPGTSYNEQFF; DNA: TGCGCCAGCAGACCCGGGACTTCCTACAATGAGCAGTTCTTC
D: TRBD2; size: NA; J: TRBJ2-7; V: TRBV5-6; CDR3: CASGYGLAGAYEQYF; DNA: TGTGCCAGCGGGTATGGACTAGCGGGAGCGTACGAGCAGTACTTC
D: TRBD2; size: few; J: TRBJ2-5; V: TRBV6-6; CDR3: CASTAGGRETQYF; DNA: TGTGCCAGCACAGCGGGAGGCCGGGAGACCCAGTACTTC
D: NA; size: NA; J: TRBJ2-1; V: TRBV19; CDR3: CASSIAVRGNEQFF; DNA: TGTGCCAGTAGTATTGCGGTAAGAGGGAATGAGCAGTTCTTC
D: NA; size: NA; J: TRBJ2-1; V: TRBV12-3/TRBV12-4; CDR3: CASSKPSPEQFF; DNA: TGTGCCAGCAGCAAACCGAGCCCGGAGCAGTTCTTC
D: NA; size: few; J: TRBJ1-1; V: TRBV7-6; CDR3: CASSFQGRGNTEAFF; DNA: TGTGCCAGCAGCTTCCAGGGCCGAGGGAACACTGAAGCTTTCTTT
D: NA; size: few; J: TRBJ1-3; V: TRBV7-8; CDR3: CASSSTTGWAGNTIYF; DNA: TGTGCCAGCAGCTCTACCACAGGGTGGGCTGGAAACACCATATATTTT
D: TRBD1; size: few; J: TRBJ1-1; V: TRBV7-8; CDR3: CASSFDRDNAAFF; DNA: TGTGCCAGCAGCTTTGACAGGGATAATGCGGCTTTCTTT
D: TRBD1; size: few; J: TRBJ1-2; V: TRBV24-1; CDR3: CATSDLVHRGPRGRNYGYTF; DNA: TGTGCCACCAGTGATTTGGTGCACAGGGGGCCTAGGGGCCGTAACTATGGCTACACCTTC
D: NA; size: many; J: TRBJ1-1; V: TRBV10-3; CDR3: CAISENGANTEAFF; DNA: TGTGCCATCAGTGAGAATGGGGCGAACACTGAAGCTTTCTTT
D: NA; size: NA; J: TRBJ2-1; V: TRBV6-2/TRBV6-3; CDR3: CASTHQGGEQFF; DNA: TGTGCCAGCACCCACCAGGGGGGTGAGCAGTTCTTC